This passage covers 7 T cell receptor beta chains from one sample sequenced in a study of OX40 agonist ivuxolimab in advanced cancers. The protocol was immunoSEQ multiplex PCR, while the TCRdb copy is restricted to in-frame clones and leaves out a portion. The sample contains 90,000 to 95,000 clones, 84% of which appear only once. The source material was CD4+ or CD8+ T cells sorted from blood, sampled in a trial of the OX40 agonist ivuxolimab. The receptors were gathered from an adult with an advanced solid tumor such as melanoma, head and neck, liver or kidney cancer.

The rearrangement joins TRBV7-9 to TRBJ2-2; either TRBD1 or TRBD2 may supply D (6 bases each). Germline V CDR1 and CDR2: SEHNR, FQNEAQ (reference sequence). CDR3 length: 17 amino acids. V was clipped by 5 bases and J by 1 base, with 17 bases between them. CDR3 coding DNA: TGTGCCAGCAGCGTCTCAACAGGGAGGAGGAACACCGGGGAGCTGTTTTTT. This translates into CASSVSTGRRNTGELFF.

The V and J genes are TRBV5-6 and TRBJ1-2; D is unresolved. Germline CDR1 is SGHDT and CDR2 is YYEEEE. This CDR3 region has 11 residues. Trimming took off 0 bases at V and 8 bases at J, with 5 bases between the two ends. In DNA, the CDR3 is TGTGCCAGCAGCTTGGACAGAGGCTACACCTTC. Amino acids: CASSLDRGYTF.

The chain carries TRBV11-2 and TRBJ2-3; perhaps D is TRBD1 or TRBD2 (6 bases each). The CDR3 spans 15 residues. Looked up from germline, CDR1 is SGHAT and CDR2 is FQNNGV. V lost 5 bases to trimming and J lost 5 bases, with 17 bases between them. CDR3 coding DNA: TGTGCCAGCAGCCCGAGCCGGGGGCTTGGAGATACGCAGTATTTT. It is translated as CASSPSRGLGDTQYF.

This rearrangement joins TRBV4-2 to TRBJ1-4; TRBD1 is a possible D gene (5 bases). The CDR3 runs 17 residues. The germline V gene has CDR1 LGHNA and CDR2 YNFKEQ. V lost 0 bases and J lost 8, with 19 bases in between. CDR3 region: CASSQEAQGGLREKLFF. CDR3 sequence (DNA): TGTGCCAGCAGCCAAGAGGCCCAGGGAGGATTGAGGGAAAAACTGTTTTTT.

This clone is medium-sized in the sample. The chain recombines TRBV5-5 with TRBJ1-2, with D maybe TRBD1 (5 bases). The CDR3 is 14 residues long. V was shortened by 4 bases and J by 2 bases, with 12 bases between the two germline ends. Germline V gene data show CDR1 as SGHKS and CDR2 as YYEKEE (reference sequence). CDR3 coding DNA: TGTGCCAGCAGCGGGAGCGACAGAAACTATGGCTACACCTTC. This sequence encodes CASSGSDRNYGYTF.

CDR3 residues: CASIQGRDTEAFF. The CDR3 DNA reads TGTGCCAGCATCCAGGGGCGGGACACTGAAGCTTTCTTT. The rearrangement uses TRBV2 and TRBJ1-1, with D perhaps TRBD1 (6 bases). Trimming cost V 7 bases and J 3 bases, with 12 bases left between them. Germline CDR1 SNHLY, CDR2 FYNNEI. There are 13 residues in the CDR3.

V and J are TRBV5-4 and TRBJ2-5; D perhaps matches TRBD1 (7 bases). Germline V gene sequence: CDR1 SGHNT, CDR2 YYREEE (reference sequence). This CDR3 has 15 amino acids. V gave up 2 bases and J gave up 10 bases, with 21 bases separating them. The chain's CDR3 is CASSFGQEPMGGQYF. The CDR3 DNA follows: TGTGCCAGCAGCTTTGGACAGGAACCGATGGGGGGCCAGTACTTC.